The 3 T cell receptor beta chains in this list originate from one sample, sequenced in a study of breast tumors, draining lymph nodes, adjacent tissues. TCRdb reanalysed the multiplex PCR reads using MiXCR and keeps one entry per CDR3 protein. The sample carries 85,000 to 130,000 distinct CDR3 sequences, around 20% recorded once. Axillary draining lymph nodes of breast cancer patients supplied the node samples. Material: axillary lymph node tissue. These receptor sequences come from a female donor with breast cancer. Some clones in this sample may be carry-over from other donors' samples.

Only one count was recorded for this clonotype. This may come from a read error, since a much larger clone is one base off. DNA of the CDR3: TGCAGTGCTAGAGTTATAGGACAGGGTGATGAAGAACTGTTTTTT. This translates into CSARVIGQGDEELFF. This chain joins TRBV20-1 and TRBJ1-4, with 8 nucleotides matching TRBD1. The CDR3 covers 15 residues. Germline-derived CDR1 and CDR2 are DFQATT and SNEGSKA (reference sequence).

In this sample, this clonotype turned up many times. The chain has TRBV7-9 and TRBJ1-3; 7 bases align to TRBD1. The CDR3 is 16 residues long. Germline CDR1 is SEHNR and CDR2 is FQNEAQ (reference sequence). With 2 bases clipped from V and 2 bases from J, the junction kept 6 bases outside the gene matches. CDR3 loop: CASSLIGQDPGNTIYF. The CDR3 region has the DNA TGTGCCAGCAGCTTAATCGGACAGGACCCTGGAAACACCATATATTTT.

This clonotype was picked up many times. V gene TRBV24-1 combines with J gene TRBJ2-1; the D is unclear. V was cut by 4 bases and J by 4 bases, with 16 bases left in between. Looked up from germline, CDR1 is KGHDR and CDR2 is SFDVKD. The CDR3 is made up of 16 amino acids. The CDR3 spells CATSDPDLVRYNEQFF. In nucleotides, the CDR3 is TGTGCCACCAGTGACCCGGACCTTGTGCGATACAATGAGCAGTTCTTC.